Listed here is a single TCR beta chain. This sample stems from a study of blood T cell repertoires in COVID-19. Assay: immunoSEQ multiplex PCR; the TCRdb copy retains only in-frame clones and omits some. This sample has approximately 230,000 clones, with around 86% found just once. The CDR3 has 14 residues. The rearrangement joins TRBV21-1 to TRBJ1-5; TRBD1, the table's D call, lacks a check against the DNA. TRBV21-1 is an annotated pseudogene. The TCR sequence derives from a man aged 35 to 55 who had recovered from COVID-19. Sequences were obtained from PBMCs or T cells enriched from blood (not recorded which). CDR3 coding DNA: TGTGCCAGCAGCAAGCACAGGTCGAATCAGCCCCAGCATTTT. Protein sequence: CASSKHRSNQPQHF.